This T cell receptor (beta chain) was captured by sequencing in a study of lymphopenia after photon versus proton radiotherapy. Study-wide points: Photon-treated patients lost naive T cells and TCR diversity; proton-treated stayed stable.

The CDR3 spans 15 residues. Trimming shortened V by 1 base and J by 5 bases, and 14 bases separated the two germline ends. The germline V gene encodes CDR1 SGHNT and CDR2 YENEEA. Clones were sequenced by immunoSEQ multiplex PCR, and TCRdb holds only the in-frame ones, with some missing. This sample has approximately 66,000 clones, with about 86% found just once. Comments on this clone: The antigen is not known.

The V gene is TRBV11-3, the J gene TRBJ2-5; D tentatively fits TRBD1 or TRBD2 (6 bases each). The material was peripheral blood, obtained from a patient treated with photon-based radiotherapy. This sequence originates from a man aged 35 to 55 with gastric cancer. CDR3 sequence: CASSLGGGLAETQYF. The CDR3 nucleotides are TGTGCCAGCAGCTTAGGTGGGGGGCTAGCGGAGACCCAGTACTTC. Complete variable domain (other parts from reference TRBV11-3 and TRBJ2-5): EAGVVQSPRYKIIEKKQPVAFWCNPISGHNTLYWYLQNLGQGPELLIRYENEEAVDDSQLPKDRFSAERLKGVDSTLKIQPAELGDSAVYLCASSLGGGLAETQYFGPGTRLLVL.